This entry features one T cell receptor beta chain sequence. In this sample, this clone turned up a few times. What antigen it recognizes has not been identified. Base qualities are not provided; no much larger clone lies one nucleotide away. The sample holds other DNA sequences that translate to the same CDR3. These data come from a study of shared clonotypes between healthy human individuals (TCRdb year 2020). In terms of the full investigation: The cohort included three men and a couple of women between 18 and 49 years of age. Per donor, three plates each were used for CD4 naive and CD4 memory, two for CD8 naive, and one for CD8 memory. To estimate repertoire size and how much clonotypes are shared between individuals, the study performed deep sequencing of blood TCR repertoires from a handful of healthy adults. Libraries were prepared and TCR repertoires were sequenced by different laboratories using diverse techniques, in order to increase sequencing depth and limit assay-specific biases. Per donor, leukapheresis produced somewhere between about 0.9 and 9.5 billion PBMCs.

CDR1 SGHNT and CDR2 YYREEE were looked up in the germline V gene (reference sequence). Between the V and J ends, shortened by 1 base and 0 bases respectively, the junction contains 3 bases. From its cysteine to its phenylalanine, the CDR3 spans 13 amino acids. Only CDR3 DNA remains: 39 bases, in frame from the first base. What the authors observed across the whole study: Across a handful of donors, 5% to 6% of naive CD4, approximately 3.6% of naive CD8, 2.3% of memory CD4, and approximately 0.4% of memory CD8 clonotypes were shared. Sampling was restricted to blood, and TCR repertoires in tissue are likely to differ from TCR repertoires in blood. Based on pairwise subsampling, the degree of clonotype sharing among donors was expected to be affected by sequencing depth. Larger estimated clonotype richness was generally found for naive subsets than for memory subsets. Clonotypes shared by all four sorted-subset donors showed higher generation probabilities than non-shared clonotypes. Because the study included only a small number of donors, the genetic and exposure-history diversity represented was limited. Even with the large sequencing depth, rarefaction of the sorted-subset datasets indicated that sequencing was incomplete.

Donors were healthy HIV-negative adults with no recently reported acute infections or vaccinations. All donors were Caucasian adults living in Nashville, Tennessee, USA. CD4+ T cells were enriched by magnetic negative selection, after which naive cells were positively selected on CD45RA and the negative fraction was taken as the memory subset. Blood was collected by leukapheresis, and PBMCs were isolated by Ficoll-Histopaque density gradient centrifugation and then cryopreserved in liquid nitrogen vapor phase. Analytical flow cytometry was used to check the purity and quantity of every magnetically sorted T cell population. From each sorted fraction, genomic DNA was isolated and quantified by UV absorbance on a Nanodrop 2000c. Using the deep immunoSEQ assay, multiplex PCR amplified TCR CDR3 regions from genomic DNA. Extracted genomic DNA from each cell subset was spread evenly across all wells of several immunoSEQ 96-well plates, with each plate serving as a replicate. For sorted subsets, each replicate PCR was loaded with around 200 ng genomic DNA, equivalent to 30,000 or so T cell genomes. Purified libraries were measured with a Qubit 3.0 fluorometer, size-checked on a Bioanalyzer 2100, and measured again with the KAPA Library Quantification kit. Each immunoSEQ 96-well plate was sequenced on its own single-read 150-cycle Illumina NextSeq 550 flow cell. Processing in the source paper ran as follows. The immunoSEQ output contained only junctional sequences without quality scores, so filtering could not match that applied to full-length reads. To assign V/J genes and CDR3, sequences were annotated against IMGT germline references using PyIR, a Python wrapper for IgBLAST v1.9. Reads were filtered out if the reads had weak V/J assignments (E-value above 1e-6), no CDR3, stop codons, out-of-frame junctions, or ambiguous translated residues. V3J clonotypes were defined by identical inferred V gene, J gene, and CDR3 amino acid sequence. Percentage overlap between repertoires was computed as shared unique clonotypes divided by the size of the smaller repertoire. Three approaches were used to assess repertoire richness: RTK rarefaction, the Chao1 estimator, and Recon v2.1 estimates of unobserved clonotypes. For all TCRbeta clonotypes obtained by the gDNA method from four donors, generation probabilities were computed with OLGA. What TCRdb holds here is the immuneACCESS table cut down to in-frame rearrangements. Part of the clones is not present; checked against another copy, under half of the missing clones reflect an unresolved V gene, and the others are unexplained. The V and J calls and clone size are taken from that table; D and trimming were inferred from the DNA. For this sample the table gives roughly 2.5 million clones, of which approximately 90% were detected only once. The top ten constitute 0.11% to 0.15% of the sample.

The TCR was taken from a man aged 18 to 30 in good health. The sample was naive CD4+ T cells sorted from blood. What the cell subset or site label conveys for this sample: CD45RA+ positively selected. The V and J segments used are TRBV5-4 and TRBJ2-3, with the D gene too uncertain to name. The CDR3 corresponds to CASSLTSTDTQYF. The nucleotide sequence is given as TGTGCCAGCAGCTTGACTAGCACAGATACGCAGTATTTT.